Each of the 23 T cell receptor beta chains below was sequenced from the same sample in a study of human T cells and chemical hapten exposure. Unfractionated whole blood was the source from which total RNA was extracted. MiXCR, applied by TCRdb to the 5' RACE reads, yields one record per CDR3 protein. The top ten clones hold under 1.5% of a sample with about 140,000 distinct CDR3 sequences, around 4% of them seen once. These TCRs come from a female donor in good health.

The chain combines TRBV20-1 with TRBJ2-1; 7 bases map to TRBD1. V shed 7 bases and J 4 bases; nucleotides not matched to a gene: 7. CDR1 DFQATT and CDR2 SNEGSKA come from the germline V gene (reference sequence). CDR3 length equals 13 residues. CDR3 sequence reads: CSEPGQTYNEQFF. As DNA, the CDR3 is TGCAGTGAACCGGGACAGACGTACAATGAGCAGTTCTTC.

The chain uses TRBV4-3 and TRBJ1-2, with D perhaps TRBD1 (5 bases). This CDR3 region has 16 residues. Germline V gives CDR1 LGHNA, CDR2 YSLEER. V was pared by 0 bases and J by 4 bases, with 15 bases between. The CDR3 DNA sequence: TGCGCCAGCAGCCAAGATTACCCAGATGGGGGCTATGGCTACACCTTC. It specifies CASSQDYPDGGYGYTF.

This clonotype was observed at least ten times. The genes are TRBV10-3 and TRBJ1-1; D is undetermined. Germline CDR1 and CDR2: ENHRY and SYGVKD. The CDR3 is made up of 13 amino acids. The ends were cut back, 6 bases at V and 6 bases at J, with 14 bases in the middle. CDR3 sequence reads: CAIRVQRAAEAFF. CDR3 coding DNA: TGTGCCATCAGGGTTCAGAGAGCGGCTGAAGCTTTCTTT.

This clonotype was seen many times. This chain joins TRBV5-1 and TRBJ2-1; 14 positions agree with TRBD2. Looked up from germline, CDR1 is SGHRS and CDR2 is YFSETQ. Trimming at V came to 4 bases and at J to 8 bases, leaving 2 bases not matched to a gene. The length of the CDR3 is 14 residues. CDR3 loop: CASSTTSGRDEQFF. CDR3 DNA: TGCGCCAGCAGCACGACTAGCGGGAGGGATGAGCAGTTCTTC.

This clonotype was recorded at least ten times. The chain combines TRBV7-8 with TRBJ2-3; the D is unclear. The CDR3 length is 12 residues. Germline V gives CDR1 SGHVS, CDR2 FQNEAQ. With 6 bases removed from V and 4 bases from J, the gap between germline ends came to 8 bases. This CDR3 is CASSPMPDTQYF. CDR3 nucleotide sequence: TGTGCCAGCAGTCCCATGCCAGATACGCAGTATTTT.

The sample holds many counts of this clonotype. The gene calls are TRBV29-1 and TRBJ2-7, with unresolved D. Germline V gives CDR1 SQVTM, CDR2 ANQGSEA. The CDR3 has 13 amino acids. V dropped 3 bases and J dropped 1 base, with 10 bases sitting between them. The CDR3 protein is CSVDSGPSYEQYF. The CDR3 nucleotides are TGCAGCGTTGATTCAGGCCCATCCTACGAGCAGTACTTC.

This clonotype was seen at least ten times. V is TRBV7-3 and J is TRBJ2-5; no reliable D call. The CDR3 covers 13 residues. Germline-derived CDR1 and CDR2 are SGHTA and FQGTGA. V lost 2 bases and J lost 3, with 7 bases in between. The CDR3 is CASSLPGEETQYF. The CDR3 DNA is TGTGCCAGCAGCTTACCAGGAGAAGAGACCCAGTACTTC. Complete variable domain (other parts from reference TRBV7-3 and TRBJ2-5): GAGVSQTPSNKVTEKGKYVELRCDPISGHTALYWYRQSLGQGPEFLIYFQGTGAADDSGLPNDRFFAVRPEGSVSTLKIQRTERGDSAVYLCASSLPGEETQYFGPGTRLLVL.

This clonotype was counted at least ten times. The V and J genes are TRBV10-3 and TRBJ2-7, with unresolved D. V lost 6 bases to trimming and J lost 4 bases, with 10 bases between them. CDR3 length: 12 residues. Germline V gene data show CDR1 as ENHRY and CDR2 as SYGVKD. CDR3 sequence (DNA): TGTGCCATCAGCCCCCAGCTATACGAGCAGTACTTC. Translating gives CAISPQLYEQYF.

This clonotype was detected many times. The rearrangement uses TRBV10-3 and TRBJ2-5; D might be TRBD2 (7 bases). Trimming pared 3 bases from V and 4 bases from J, leaving 21 bases between. The germline V gene has CDR1 ENHRY and CDR2 SYGVKD. CDR3 length equals 17 residues. DNA for the CDR3: TGTGCCATCAGTGATCGGAGTGGGGGGGCCTTAGTAGAGACCCAGTACTTC. Its translation is CAISDRSGGALVETQYF.

This clonotype was counted ten times or more. The V and J genes are TRBV29-1 and TRBJ1-3; 7 bases align to TRBD1. Per the germline V gene, CDR1 is SQVTM and CDR2 is ANQGSEA. CDR3 length: 11 residues. The CDR3 reads CTAGQGNTIYF. Written as DNA, the CDR3 is TGCACCGCGGGACAGGGAAACACCATATATTTT.

There are many counts of this clonotype. The chain uses TRBV6-5 and TRBJ2-1, with D tentatively TRBD1 or TRBD2 (6 bases each). The germline CDR1 and CDR2 sequences are MNHEY and SVGAGI. Trimming left V 5 bases short and J 1 base short, with 12 bases between. CDR3 length equals 15 residues. The CDR3 region is CASSDRGRSYNEQFF. The CDR3 DNA is TGTGCCAGCAGTGATCGGGGGCGGTCCTACAATGAGCAGTTCTTC.

This clonotype was observed many times. The chain couples TRBV28 to TRBJ2-7, with D unresolved. The CDR3 is made up of 14 amino acids. V lost 5 bases and J 0 bases, leaving 11 bases between the germline ends. The germline V gene has CDR1 MDHEN and CDR2 SYDVKM. CDR3 sequence: CASSESRSSYEQYF. In nucleotides, the CDR3 is TGTGCCAGCAGTGAAAGTAGGAGCTCCTACGAGCAGTACTTC.

There are many counts of this clonotype. The V gene is TRBV6-2 or TRBV6-3, the J gene TRBJ2-3; 12 nucleotides align to TRBD2. V lost 5 bases and J lost 6; bases outside the gene matches: 6. The CDR3 runs to 15 residues. Germline CDR1 reads MNHEY; CDR2 reads SVGEGT. This chain's CDR3 is CASSPMGTSGDTQYF. The DNA of the CDR3 is TGTGCCAGCAGTCCGATGGGGACTAGCGGGGATACGCAGTATTTT.

This clonotype was seen ten or more times. V is TRBV5-1 and J is TRBJ2-7; TRBD1 might be the D (6 bases). CDR1 SGHRS and CDR2 YFSETQ come from the germline V gene. The CDR3 covers 12 residues. V was pared by 2 bases and J by 6 bases, with 9 bases between. CDR3 DNA: TGCGCCAGCAGCTTCACAGGGTTCGAGCAGTACTTC. This gives the protein CASSFTGFEQYF.

This clonotype has a count of ten or more. The chain carries TRBV3-1 and TRBJ2-1; TRBD2 aligns across 7 bases. Unmatched junction bases numbered 9, after V lost 2 bases and J lost 11 bases. The CDR3 runs 14 residues. CDR1 is LGHDT, CDR2 YNNKEL, per germline (reference sequence). CDR3: CASSQRGGADQQFF. CDR3 in DNA: TGTGCCAGCAGCCAAAGGGGAGGGGCGGACCAGCAGTTCTTC.

There are a few counts of this clonotype. The V call is TRBV6-5, the J call TRBJ2-3; 10 bases agree with TRBD1. J lost 4 bases, V lost 4 bases, and 8 bases had no gene match. Germline loops: CDR1 MNHEY, CDR2 SVGAGI. The CDR3 runs 16 residues. The CDR3 DNA sequence: TGTGCCAGCAGTTTCCGGGACAGGGGACGTCCAGATACGCAGTATTTT. The encoded protein is CASSFRDRGRPDTQYF.

Of note for this clonotype: This may come from a read error, since a much larger clone is one base off. This rearrangement joins TRBV5-1 to TRBJ1-2, with a possible D match to TRBD1 (6 bases). Germline V CDR1 and CDR2: SGHRS, YFSETQ. The CDR3 runs 16 residues. The germline V and J ends were trimmed by 4 bases and 4 bases, with 20 bases remaining between them. The CDR3 nucleotides are TGCGCCAGCAGCAATCGAGGGGCAGGGGCAAGCTATGGCTACACCTTC. The encoded protein is CASSNRGAGASYGYTF.

This clonotype was recorded a few times. This rearrangement joins TRBV11-3 to TRBJ1-1, with 12 bases matching TRBD1. Germline V lookup: CDR1 SGHNT, CDR2 YENEEA. The CDR3 extends over 14 amino acids. The J segment lost 11 bases and the V segment lost 4 bases, leaving 8 bases of the junction unmatched. The CDR3 sequence is CASSSGTGGADAFF. In DNA form, the CDR3 reads TGTGCCAGCAGCTCCGGGACAGGGGGCGCGGATGCTTTCTTT.

This clonotype occurred a few times. V and J are TRBV12-3 or TRBV12-4 and TRBJ2-2; D gene ambiguous. Trimming took 7 bases from V and 2 from J, leaving 5 bases between them. CDR3 length: 12 residues. Here the CDR3 reads CASTDNTGELFF. The CDR3 bases are TGTGCCAGCACCGATAACACCGGGGAGCTGTTTTTT.

Ten or more counts support this clonotype. The rearrangement links TRBV5-4 to TRBJ1-1; TRBD1 aligns across 7 bases. From germline, CDR1 is SGHNT and CDR2 YYREEE (reference sequence). Trimming took 3 bases from V and 0 from J; bases not matched to a gene: 2. CDR3 size: 14 residues. The CDR3 region has the DNA TGTGCCAGCAGCTCACAGGGGATGAACACTGAAGCTTTCTTT. Translating it yields CASSSQGMNTEAFF.

This clonotype was seen ten or more times. The chain carries TRBV5-1 and TRBJ2-3; 10 bases are a match to TRBD2. V gave up 0 bases and J gave up 1 base; unmatched junction bases: 5. The germline CDR1 and CDR2 sequences are SGHRS and YFSETQ. The CDR3 consists of 17 residues. The CDR3 spells CASSLELAGTGTDTQYF. The CDR3 region has the DNA TGCGCCAGCAGCTTGGAACTAGCGGGGACCGGCACAGATACGCAGTATTTT.

This clonotype was detected many times. The V and J genes are TRBV12-3 or TRBV12-4 and TRBJ1-2, with D perhaps matching TRBD1 (5 bases). V was shortened by 3 bases and J by 4 bases, with 15 bases between the two germline ends. The CDR3 runs 15 residues. CDR3 sequence reads: CASSFGLSGGYGYTF. In DNA, the CDR3 is TGTGCCAGCAGTTTTGGACTAAGCGGGGGCTATGGCTACACCTTC.

This clonotype was counted at least ten times. The chain joins TRBV6-2 or TRBV6-3 to TRBJ2-1; 7 bases are a match to TRBD1. Germline V CDR1 and CDR2: MNHEY, SVGEGT. The CDR3 is 15 amino acids. With V trimmed by 5 bases and J by 3 bases, 7 bases remained unmatched. CDR3 sequence: CASSQETGHYNEQFF. Written as DNA, the CDR3 is TGTGCCAGCAGTCAGGAGACAGGGCACTACAATGAGCAGTTCTTC.